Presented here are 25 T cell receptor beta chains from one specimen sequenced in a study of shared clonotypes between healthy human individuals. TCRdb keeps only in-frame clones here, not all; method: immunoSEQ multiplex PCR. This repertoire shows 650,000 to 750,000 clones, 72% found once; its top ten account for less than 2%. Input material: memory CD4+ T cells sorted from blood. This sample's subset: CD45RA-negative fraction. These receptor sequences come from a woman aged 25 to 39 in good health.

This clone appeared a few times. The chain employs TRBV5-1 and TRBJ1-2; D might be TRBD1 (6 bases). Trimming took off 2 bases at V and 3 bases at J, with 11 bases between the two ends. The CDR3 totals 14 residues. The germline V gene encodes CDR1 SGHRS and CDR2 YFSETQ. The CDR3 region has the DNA TGCGCCAGCAGCTTCGGGGGCAGGGACTATGGCTACACCTTC. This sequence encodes CASSFGGRDYGYTF.

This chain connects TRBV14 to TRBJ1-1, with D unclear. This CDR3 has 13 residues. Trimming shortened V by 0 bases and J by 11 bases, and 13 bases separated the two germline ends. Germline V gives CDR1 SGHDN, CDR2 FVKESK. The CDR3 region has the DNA TGTGCCAGCAGCCAAGATTTTTCCACCTCCGCTTTCTTT. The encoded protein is CASSQDFSTSAFF.

CDR3 in amino acids: CASNPGGSLTDTQYF. The CDR3, as DNA: TGTGCCAGCAACCCTGGGGGGAGTCTGACAGATACGCAGTATTTT. This chain joins TRBV6-5 and TRBJ2-3, with D possibly being TRBD2 (6 bases). CDR1 and CDR2 from the germline V gene are MNHEY and SVGAGI. Between the trimmed V and J ends, which lost 7 bases and 3 bases, there was a span of 17 bases. CDR3 length: 15 amino acids.

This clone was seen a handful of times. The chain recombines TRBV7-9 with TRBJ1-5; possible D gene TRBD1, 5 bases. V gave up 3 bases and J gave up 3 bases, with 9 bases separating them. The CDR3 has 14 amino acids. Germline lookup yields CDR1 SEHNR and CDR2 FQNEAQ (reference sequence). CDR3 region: CASSLGETNQPQHF. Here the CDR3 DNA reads TGTGCCAGCAGCTTGGGGGAAACCAATCAGCCCCAGCATTTT.

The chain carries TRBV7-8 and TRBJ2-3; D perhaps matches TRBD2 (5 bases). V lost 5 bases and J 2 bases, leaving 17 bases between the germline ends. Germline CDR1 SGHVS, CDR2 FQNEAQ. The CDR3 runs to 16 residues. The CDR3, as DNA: TGTGCCAGCAGCCCCAATCGGGGTTGGGACACAGATACGCAGTATTTT. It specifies CASSPNRGWDTDTQYF.

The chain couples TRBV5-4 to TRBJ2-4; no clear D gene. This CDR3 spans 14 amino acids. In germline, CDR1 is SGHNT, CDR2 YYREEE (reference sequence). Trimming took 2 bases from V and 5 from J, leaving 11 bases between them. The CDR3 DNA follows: TGTGCCAGCAGCTTAGATTCAAACGAAAACATTCAGTACTTC. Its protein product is CASSLDSNENIQYF.

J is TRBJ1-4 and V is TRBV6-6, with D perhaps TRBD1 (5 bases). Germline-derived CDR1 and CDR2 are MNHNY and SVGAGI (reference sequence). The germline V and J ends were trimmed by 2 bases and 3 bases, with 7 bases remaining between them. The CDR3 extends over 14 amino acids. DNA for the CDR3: TGTGCCAGCAGTTACGGGGCAGCTAATGAAAAACTGTTTTTT. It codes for CASSYGAANEKLFF.

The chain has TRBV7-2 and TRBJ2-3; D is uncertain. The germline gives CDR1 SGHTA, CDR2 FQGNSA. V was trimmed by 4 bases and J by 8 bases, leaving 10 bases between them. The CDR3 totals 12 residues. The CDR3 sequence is CASSYSLGTQYF. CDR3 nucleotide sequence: TGTGCCAGCAGCTACTCCCTGGGTACGCAGTATTTT.

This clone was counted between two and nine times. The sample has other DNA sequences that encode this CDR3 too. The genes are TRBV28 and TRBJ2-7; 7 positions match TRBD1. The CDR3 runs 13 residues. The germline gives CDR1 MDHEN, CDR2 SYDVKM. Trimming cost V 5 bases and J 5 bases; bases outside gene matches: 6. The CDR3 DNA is TGTGCCAGCAGTCTCAACAGGGGACACGAGCAGTACTTC. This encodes CASSLNRGHEQYF.

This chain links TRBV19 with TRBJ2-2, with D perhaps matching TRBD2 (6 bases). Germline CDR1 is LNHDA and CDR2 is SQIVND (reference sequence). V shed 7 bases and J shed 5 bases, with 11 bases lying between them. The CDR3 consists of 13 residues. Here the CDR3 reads CASKTSPTGELFF. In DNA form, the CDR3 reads TGTGCCAGTAAAACTAGCCCAACCGGGGAGCTGTTTTTT. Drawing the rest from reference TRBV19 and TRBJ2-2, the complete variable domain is DGGITQSPKYLFRKEGQNVTLSCEQNLNHDAMYWYRQDPGQGLRLIYYSQIVNDFQKGDIAEGYSVSREKKESFPLTVTSAQKNPTAFYLCASKTSPTGELFFGEGSRLTVL.

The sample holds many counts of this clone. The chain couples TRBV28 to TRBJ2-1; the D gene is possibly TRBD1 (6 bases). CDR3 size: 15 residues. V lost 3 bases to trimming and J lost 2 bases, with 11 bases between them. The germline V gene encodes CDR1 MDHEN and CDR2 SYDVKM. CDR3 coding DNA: TGTGCCAGCAGTTTGGGACACCTAACCTACAATGAGCAGTTCTTC. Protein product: CASSLGHLTYNEQFF.

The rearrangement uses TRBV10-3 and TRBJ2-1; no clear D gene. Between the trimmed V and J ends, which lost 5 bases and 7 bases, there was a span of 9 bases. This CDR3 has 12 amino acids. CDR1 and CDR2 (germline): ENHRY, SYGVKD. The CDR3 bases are TGTGCCATCAGTCCTACTGGTAATGAGCAGTTCTTC. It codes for CAISPTGNEQFF.

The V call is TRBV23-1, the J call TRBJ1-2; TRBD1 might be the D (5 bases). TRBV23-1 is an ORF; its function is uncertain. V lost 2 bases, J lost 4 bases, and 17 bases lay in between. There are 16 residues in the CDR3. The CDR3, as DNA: TGCGCCAGCAGTCAACCCCTTCGGGACCTTTGCTATGGCTACACCTTC. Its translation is CASSQPLRDLCYGYTF.

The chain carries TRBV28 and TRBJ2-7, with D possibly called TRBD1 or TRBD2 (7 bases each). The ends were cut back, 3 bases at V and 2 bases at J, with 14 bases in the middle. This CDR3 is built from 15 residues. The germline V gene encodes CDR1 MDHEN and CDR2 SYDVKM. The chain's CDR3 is CASSFRGGPTYEQYF. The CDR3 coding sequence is TGTGCCAGCAGTTTCAGGGGGGGCCCCACCTACGAGCAGTACTTC.

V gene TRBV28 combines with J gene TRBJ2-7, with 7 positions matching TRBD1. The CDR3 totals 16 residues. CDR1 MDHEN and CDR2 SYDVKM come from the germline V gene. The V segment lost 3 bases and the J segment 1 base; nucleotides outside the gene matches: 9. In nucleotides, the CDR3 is TGTGCCAGCAGTTTTTCTCTACAGGGGTTATCCTACGAGCAGTACTTC. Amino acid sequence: CASSFSLQGLSYEQYF. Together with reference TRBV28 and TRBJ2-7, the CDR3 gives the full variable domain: DVKVTQSSRYLVKRTGEKVFLECVQDMDHENMFWYRQDPGLGLRLIYFSYDVKMKEKGDIPEGYSVSREKKERFSLILESASTNQTSMYLCASSFSLQGLSYEQYFGPGTRLTVT.

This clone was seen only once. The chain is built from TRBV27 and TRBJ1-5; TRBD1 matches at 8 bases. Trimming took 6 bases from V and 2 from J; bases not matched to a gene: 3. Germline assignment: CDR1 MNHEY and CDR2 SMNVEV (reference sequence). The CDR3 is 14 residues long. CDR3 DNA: TGTGCCAGCAGCAGGGGGCCCGGCAATCAGCCCCAGCATTTT. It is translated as CASSRGPGNQPQHF.

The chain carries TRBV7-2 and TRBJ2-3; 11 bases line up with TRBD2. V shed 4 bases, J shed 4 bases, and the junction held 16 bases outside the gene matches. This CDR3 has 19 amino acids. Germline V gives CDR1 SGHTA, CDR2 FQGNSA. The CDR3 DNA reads TGTGCCAGCAGCTACCCGGGACCGATACTACTAGCGGGAGCAGATACGCAGTATTTT. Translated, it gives CASSYPGPILLAGADTQYF.

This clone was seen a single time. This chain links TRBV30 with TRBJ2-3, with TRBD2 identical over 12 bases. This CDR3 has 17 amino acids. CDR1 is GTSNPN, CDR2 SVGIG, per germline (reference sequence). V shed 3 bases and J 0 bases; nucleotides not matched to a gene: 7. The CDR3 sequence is CAWSQPGLAGSTDTQYF. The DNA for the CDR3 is TGTGCCTGGAGCCAACCGGGACTAGCGGGTAGCACAGATACGCAGTATTTT.

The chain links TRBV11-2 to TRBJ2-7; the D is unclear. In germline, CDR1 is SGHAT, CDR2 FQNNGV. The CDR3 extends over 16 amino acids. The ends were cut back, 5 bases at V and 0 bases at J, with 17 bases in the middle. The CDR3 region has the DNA TGTGCCAGCAGCCAGATAGACATCCTCAGCTCCTACGAGCAGTACTTC. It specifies CASSQIDILSSYEQYF.

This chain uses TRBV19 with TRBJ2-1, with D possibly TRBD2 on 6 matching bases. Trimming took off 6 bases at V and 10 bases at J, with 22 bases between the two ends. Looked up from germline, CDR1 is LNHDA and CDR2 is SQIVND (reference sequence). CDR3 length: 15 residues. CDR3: CASSAPQLAFGEQFF. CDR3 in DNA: TGTGCCAGTAGCGCGCCGCAACTAGCTTTCGGCGAGCAGTTCTTC.

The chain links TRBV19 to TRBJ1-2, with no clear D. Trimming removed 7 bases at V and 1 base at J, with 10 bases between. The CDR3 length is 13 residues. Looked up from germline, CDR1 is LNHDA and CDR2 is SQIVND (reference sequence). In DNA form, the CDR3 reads TGTGCCAGTACCACACAGCTTAACTATGGCTACACCTTC. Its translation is CASTTQLNYGYTF.

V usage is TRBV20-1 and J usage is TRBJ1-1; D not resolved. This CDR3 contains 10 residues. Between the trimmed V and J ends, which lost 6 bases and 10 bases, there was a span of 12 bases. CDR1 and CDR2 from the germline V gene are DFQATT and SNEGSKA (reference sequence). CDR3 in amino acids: CSAPLGGAFF. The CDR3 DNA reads TGCAGTGCCCCCTTGGGTGGAGCTTTCTTT.

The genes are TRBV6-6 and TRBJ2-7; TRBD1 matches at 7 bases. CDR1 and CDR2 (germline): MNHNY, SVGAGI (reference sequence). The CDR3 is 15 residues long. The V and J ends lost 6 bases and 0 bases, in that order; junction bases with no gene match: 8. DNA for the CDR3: TGTGCCAGCAGGAACACGGGACAGCTCTCCTACGAGCAGTACTTC. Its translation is CASRNTGQLSYEQYF.

CDR3 bases: TGTGCCAGCTCACGCAGAGCCAAGAATGAAAAACTGTTTTTT. This codes for CASSRRAKNEKLFF. The gene calls are TRBV18 and TRBJ1-4; D gene unclear. Trimming pared 4 bases from V and 5 bases from J, leaving 11 bases between. Per germline, CDR1 KGHSH and CDR2 LQKENI. CDR3 length: 14 residues.

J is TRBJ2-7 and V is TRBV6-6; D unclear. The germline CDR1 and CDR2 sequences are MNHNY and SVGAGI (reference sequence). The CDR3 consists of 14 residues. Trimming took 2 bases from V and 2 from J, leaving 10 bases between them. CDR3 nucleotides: TGTGCCAGCAGTTACGGGGTGGGAACCTACGAGCAGTACTTC. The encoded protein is CASSYGVGTYEQYF.